These T cell receptor beta chains were read from a single sample in a study of spatial heterogeneity in lung cancer. TCRdb re-analysed the 5' RACE reads in MiXCR, keeping a single row per CDR3 protein. The repertoire consists of about 39,000 distinct CDR3 sequences, with around 5.8% occurring once and the leading ten covering under 14%. The input for sequencing was PBMCs, taken at surgery. The origin of the receptors is a male donor with early-stage non-small cell lung cancer. The CDR3 runs from the conserved cysteine through the conserved F or W.

j_call v_call cdr3_aa
TRBJ2-7 TRBV7-8 CASAQGAGKYEQYF
TRBJ2-7 TRBV7-9 CASSLAYRGSYEQYF
TRBJ2-3 TRBV20-1 CSARALIGTSRSRDTQYF
TRBJ2-3 TRBV5-1 CASSVTGTADTQYF
TRBJ2-2 TRBV7-2 CASRGQGNTGELFF
TRBJ2-1 TRBV6-5 CASSYSLGLNNEQFF
TRBJ2-7 TRBV11-2 CASSLSTGLTYEQYF
TRBJ1-6 TRBV30 CAWSTNPNSPLHF
TRBJ1-6 TRBV10-3 CAISEWGTSPLHF
TRBJ2-3 TRBV2 CASSFGGTSTDTQYF
TRBJ1-2 TRBV9 CASSPINKNYYGYTF
TRBJ2-7 TRBV6-5 CASSYSTSGGYEQYF
TRBJ2-1 TRBV12-5 CASGLLGTSGDNEQFF
TRBJ1-6 TRBV5-1 CASSLVLPYNSPLHF
TRBJ2-7 TRBV4-1 CASSRYGENYEQYF
TRBJ2-5 TRBV11-2 CASSLSLAETQYF
TRBJ1-3 TRBV28 CASIPSGGSGNTIYF
TRBJ2-2 TRBV4-1 CASSQRQLQGTGELFF
TRBJ1-5 TRBV12-3/TRBV12-4 CASSRQGANQPQHF
TRBJ1-6 TRBV11-2 CASSMPGNSPLHF
TRBJ2-1 TRBV5-1 CASSLLLTPGQSEQFF
TRBJ2-5 TRBV11-2 CASSRSPFGSGGSEETQYF
TRBJ1-4 TRBV18 CATLGSGEKLFF
TRBJ1-3 TRBV15 CATSGQYGVSGNTIYF
TRBJ1-6 TRBV18 CASSPGQGASNSPLHF
TRBJ2-7 TRBV7-9 CASSLAGGTYEQYF
TRBJ1-5 TRBV19 CASSIKGFGNQPQHF
TRBJ1-2 TRBV5-6 CASSLRGTDLRGYTF
TRBJ2-7 TRBV5-4 CASRLGLESSYEQYF
TRBJ2-5 TRBV7-2 CASSLGGLSTQYF
TRBJ1-3 TRBV11-2 CASSTLRGRRGNTIYF
TRBJ2-3 TRBV13 CASSIYGLGDTQYF
TRBJ2-7 TRBV7-9 CASSAMTGGEGQYF
TRBJ2-2 TRBV5-4 CASSQDQVELFF
TRBJ2-1 TRBV6-5 CASSYSGTSGGSDEQFF
TRBJ1-1 TRBV7-9 CASSLAGTEAFF
TRBJ2-7 TRBV5-1 CASSLGATGGFSYEQYF
TRBJ2-7 TRBV29-1 CSVVPGRDGYEQYF
TRBJ1-2 TRBV19 CASSITPVVLGYTF
TRBJ2-2 TRBV2 CASSRDYVTGELFF
TRBJ2-1 TRBV5-1 CASSLVVGHNNEQFF
TRBJ2-3 TRBV4-1 CASSTRGGAATDTQYF
TRBJ1-2 TRBV10-3 CAISESGMHLGYTF
TRBJ2-5 TRBV4-2 CASSQAGGAYQETQYF
TRBJ2-1 TRBV7-2 CASSSKAGGPRSEQFF
TRBJ2-7 TRBV12-3/TRBV12-4 CATQRSTLEQYF
TRBJ1-6 TRBV4-1 CASSPGHYNSPLHF
TRBJ2-5 TRBV6-5 CASSYSGQGGETQYF